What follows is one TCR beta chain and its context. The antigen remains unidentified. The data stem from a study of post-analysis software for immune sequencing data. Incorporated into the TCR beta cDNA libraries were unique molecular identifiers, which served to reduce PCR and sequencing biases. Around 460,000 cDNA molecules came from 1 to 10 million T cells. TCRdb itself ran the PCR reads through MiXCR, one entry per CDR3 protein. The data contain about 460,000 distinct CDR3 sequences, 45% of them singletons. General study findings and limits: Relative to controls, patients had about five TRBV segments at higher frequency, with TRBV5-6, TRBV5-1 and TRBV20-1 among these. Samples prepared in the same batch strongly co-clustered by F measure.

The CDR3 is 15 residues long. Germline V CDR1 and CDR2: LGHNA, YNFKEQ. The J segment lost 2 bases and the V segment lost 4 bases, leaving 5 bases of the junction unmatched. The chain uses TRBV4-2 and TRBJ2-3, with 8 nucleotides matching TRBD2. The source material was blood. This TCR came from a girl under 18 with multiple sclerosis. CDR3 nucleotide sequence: TGTGCCAGCAGCCCGGGACTAGAAACCACAGATACGCAGTATTTT. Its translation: CASSPGLETTDTQYF.